This T cell receptor beta chain stems from a study of CXCR3-negative and CXCR3-positive naive CD8 T cells. Study conclusions and caveats: Hydrophobicity of TRB CDR3s was greater in CXCR3-positive naive cells than in CXCR3-negative naive cells. Comparably high diversity was seen in both naive subsets, and much lower diversity in memory CD8+ cells.

Worth noting for this clonotype: The antigen remains undetermined.

Naivety in CD8+ T cells corresponded to a CD45RO-CCR7+CD27+CD95- phenotype. CDR1 is KGHDR and CDR2 is SFDVKD in the germline V gene. The CDR3 is made up of 13 amino acids. 5' RACE that incorporated UMI labels was used to prepare the TRB cDNA libraries. For each CDR3 protein, TCRdb gives one entry from its re-call of the 5' RACE reads, without DNA. Listed are about 82,000 distinct CDR3 sequences; approximately 1% falls within the top ten. The receptor was isolated from a human donor in good health. Some clones in this sample may be carry-over from other donors' samples. The genes are TRBV24-1 and TRBJ2-1. Sequencing was carried out using naive CXCR3- CD8+ T cells from blood. As for subset: CD45RO-CCR7+CD27+CD95- naive CD8+ T cells lacking CXCR3 (TNR3-). This CDR3 is CATSVAEYNEQFF.